This T cell receptor beta chain was recorded in a study of shared clonotypes between healthy human individuals. On the study more broadly: Each donor's CD4 naive and CD4 memory cells filled three plates apiece, CD8 naive two, and CD8 memory one.

Findings and caveats of the study: Generally, naive subsets (rather than memory subsets) showed larger estimated richness. Sampling used blood alone; tissue repertoires probably differ.

About this clone: What it binds is not known.

TCRdb keeps only in-frame clones here, not all; method: immunoSEQ multiplex PCR. Of millions of clones listed, 85% to 95% were seen once; the top ten hold 0.1% to 0.15%. With V trimmed by 3 bases and J by 5 bases, 6 bases remained unmatched. Germline V gene lookup returns CDR1 SGHRS and CDR2 YFSETQ. This CDR3 is built from 14 residues. The source material was naive CD4+ T cells sorted from blood. As to subset: CD45RA+ positively selected. The clonotype comes from a young man in good health. The chain couples TRBV5-1 to TRBJ1-1; 8 bases are a match to TRBD1. In nucleotides, the CDR3 is TGCGCCAGCAGCTCCACAACAGGGGGAACTGAAGCTTTCTTT. Its protein product is CASSSTTGGTEAFF.